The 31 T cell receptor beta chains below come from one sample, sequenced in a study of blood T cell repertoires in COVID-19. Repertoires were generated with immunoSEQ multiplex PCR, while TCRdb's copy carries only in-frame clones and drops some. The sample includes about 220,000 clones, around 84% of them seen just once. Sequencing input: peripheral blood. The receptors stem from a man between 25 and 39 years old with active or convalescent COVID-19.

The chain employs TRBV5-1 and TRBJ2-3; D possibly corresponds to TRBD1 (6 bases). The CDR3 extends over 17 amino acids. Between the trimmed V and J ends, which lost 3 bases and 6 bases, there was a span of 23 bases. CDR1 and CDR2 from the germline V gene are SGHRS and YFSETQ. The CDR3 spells CASSSRNRAGTSDTQYF. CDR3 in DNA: TGCGCCAGCAGCTCAAGAAACAGGGCGGGTACGTCCGATACGCAGTATTTT.

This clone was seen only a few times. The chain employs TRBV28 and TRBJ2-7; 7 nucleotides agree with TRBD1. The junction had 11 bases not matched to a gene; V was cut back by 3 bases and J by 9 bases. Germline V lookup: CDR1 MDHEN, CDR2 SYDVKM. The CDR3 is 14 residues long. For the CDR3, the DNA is TGTGCCAGCAGTTTTAGGGGGCCCTATAACGGGCAGTACTTC. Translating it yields CASSFRGPYNGQYF.

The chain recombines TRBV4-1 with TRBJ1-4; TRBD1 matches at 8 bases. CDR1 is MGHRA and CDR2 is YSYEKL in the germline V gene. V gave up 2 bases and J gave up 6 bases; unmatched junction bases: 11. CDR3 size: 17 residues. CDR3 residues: CASSQLEWGQVYEKLFF. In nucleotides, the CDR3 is TGCGCCAGCAGCCAACTTGAGTGGGGACAGGTATATGAAAAACTGTTTTTT.

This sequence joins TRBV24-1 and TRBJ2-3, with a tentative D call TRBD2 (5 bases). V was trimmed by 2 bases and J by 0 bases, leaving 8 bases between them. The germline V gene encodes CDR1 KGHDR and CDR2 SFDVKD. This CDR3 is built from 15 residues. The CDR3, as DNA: TGTGCCACCAGTGATTGGGCGGGTAGCACAGATACGCAGTATTTT. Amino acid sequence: CATSDWAGSTDTQYF.

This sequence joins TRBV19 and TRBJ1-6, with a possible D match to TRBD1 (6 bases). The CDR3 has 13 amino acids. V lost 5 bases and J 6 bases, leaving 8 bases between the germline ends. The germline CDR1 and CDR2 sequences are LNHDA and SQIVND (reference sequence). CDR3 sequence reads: CASSDRTNSPLHF. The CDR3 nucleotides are TGTGCCAGTAGTGACAGGACTAATTCACCCCTCCACTTT.

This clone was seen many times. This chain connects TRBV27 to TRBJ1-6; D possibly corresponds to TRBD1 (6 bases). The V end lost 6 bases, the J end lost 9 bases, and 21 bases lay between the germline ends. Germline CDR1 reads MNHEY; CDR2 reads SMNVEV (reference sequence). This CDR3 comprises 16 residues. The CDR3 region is CASSPTTTGFVSPLHF. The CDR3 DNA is TGTGCCAGCAGCCCCACTACGACAGGTTTCGTTTCACCCCTCCACTTT.

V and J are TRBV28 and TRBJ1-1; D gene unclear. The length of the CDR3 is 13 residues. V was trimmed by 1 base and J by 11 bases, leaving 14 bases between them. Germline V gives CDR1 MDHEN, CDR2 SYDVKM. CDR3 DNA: TGTGCCAGCAGTTTATATATCGCGACCAGGGCTTTCTTT. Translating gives CASSLYIATRAFF.

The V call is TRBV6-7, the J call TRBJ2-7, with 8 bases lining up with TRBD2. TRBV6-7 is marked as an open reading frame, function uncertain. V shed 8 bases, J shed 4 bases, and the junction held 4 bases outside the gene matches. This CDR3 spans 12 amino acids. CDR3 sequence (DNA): TGTGCCAGCCGGGGGGGGAAGTACGAGCAGTACTTC. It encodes CASRGGKYEQYF.

This CDR3 is CASRAGFRGLGETQYF. CDR3 bases: TGTGCCAGCAGGGCGGGATTCAGGGGGCTGGGAGAGACCCAGTACTTC. This chain connects TRBV6-6 to TRBJ2-5; 8 nucleotides match TRBD1. The CDR3 runs 16 residues. Trimming removed 6 bases from V and 4 bases from J; junction bases left unmatched: 13. The germline V gene has CDR1 MNHNY and CDR2 SVGAGI (reference sequence).

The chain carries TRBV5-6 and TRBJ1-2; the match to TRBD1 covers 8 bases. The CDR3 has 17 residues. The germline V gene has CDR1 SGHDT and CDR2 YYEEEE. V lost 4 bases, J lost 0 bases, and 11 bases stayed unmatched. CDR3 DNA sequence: TGTGCCAGCAGCCCGGCGGACAGGGCGTTAGCTAACTATGGCTACACCTTC. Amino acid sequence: CASSPADRALANYGYTF.

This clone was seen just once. CDR3 nucleotides: TGCGCCAGCAGCGGGACAGGTCGGACGGCTGGCGCTTTCTTT. The encoded protein is CASSGTGRTAGAFF. This chain links TRBV5-1 with TRBJ1-1; 8 nucleotides align to TRBD1. CDR3 length: 14 amino acids. Germline V gene lookup returns CDR1 SGHRS and CDR2 YFSETQ. The V segment lost 4 bases and the J segment 11 bases; nucleotides outside the gene matches: 13.

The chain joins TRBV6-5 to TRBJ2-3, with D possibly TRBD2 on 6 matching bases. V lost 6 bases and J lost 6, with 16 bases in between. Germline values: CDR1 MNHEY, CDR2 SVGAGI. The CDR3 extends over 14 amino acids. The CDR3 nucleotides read TGTGCCAGCAGCACTAGGAGGGGCCGGGATACGCAGTATTTT. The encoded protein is CASSTRRGRDTQYF.

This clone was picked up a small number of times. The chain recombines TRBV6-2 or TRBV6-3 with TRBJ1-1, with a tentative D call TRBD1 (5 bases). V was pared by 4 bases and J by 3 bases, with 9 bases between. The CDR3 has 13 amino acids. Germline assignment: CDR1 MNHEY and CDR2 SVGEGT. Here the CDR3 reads CASSLWGDTEAFF. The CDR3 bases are TGTGCCAGCAGTTTATGGGGGGACACTGAAGCTTTCTTT.

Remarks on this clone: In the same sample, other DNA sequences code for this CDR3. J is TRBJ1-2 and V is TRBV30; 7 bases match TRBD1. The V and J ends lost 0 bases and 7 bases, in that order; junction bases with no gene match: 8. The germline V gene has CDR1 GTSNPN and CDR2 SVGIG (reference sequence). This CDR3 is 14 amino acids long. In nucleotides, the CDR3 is TGTGCCTGGAGTGTACTAAGGGGGCCCGGTGGCTACACCTTC. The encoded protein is CAWSVLRGPGGYTF.

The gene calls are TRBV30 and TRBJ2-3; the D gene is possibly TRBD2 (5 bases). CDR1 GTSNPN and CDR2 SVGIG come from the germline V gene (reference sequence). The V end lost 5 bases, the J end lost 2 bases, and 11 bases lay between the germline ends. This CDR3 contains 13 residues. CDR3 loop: CAWALASTDTQYF. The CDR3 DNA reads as TGTGCCTGGGCTCTAGCTTCCACAGATACGCAGTATTTT.

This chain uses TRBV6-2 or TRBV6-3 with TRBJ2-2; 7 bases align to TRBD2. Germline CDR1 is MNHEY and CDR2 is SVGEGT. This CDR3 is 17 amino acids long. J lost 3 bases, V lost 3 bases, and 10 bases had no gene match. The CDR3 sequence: CASSYKIDLADTGELFF. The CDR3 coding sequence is TGTGCCAGCAGTTATAAAATTGATCTAGCGGACACCGGGGAGCTGTTTTTT.

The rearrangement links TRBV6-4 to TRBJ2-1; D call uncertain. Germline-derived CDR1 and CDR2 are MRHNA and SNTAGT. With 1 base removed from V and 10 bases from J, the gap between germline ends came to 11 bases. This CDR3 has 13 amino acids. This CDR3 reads CASSDFPLGEQFF. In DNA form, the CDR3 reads TGTGCCAGCAGTGACTTCCCCCTAGGAGAGCAGTTCTTC.

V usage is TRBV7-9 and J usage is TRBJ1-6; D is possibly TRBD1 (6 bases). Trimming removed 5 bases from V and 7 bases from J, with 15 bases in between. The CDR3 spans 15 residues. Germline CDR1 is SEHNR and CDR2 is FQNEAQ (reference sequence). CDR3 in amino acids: CASSEDSRQNSPLHF. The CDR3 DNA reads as TGTGCCAGCAGCGAGGACAGTAGGCAGAATTCACCCCTCCACTTT.

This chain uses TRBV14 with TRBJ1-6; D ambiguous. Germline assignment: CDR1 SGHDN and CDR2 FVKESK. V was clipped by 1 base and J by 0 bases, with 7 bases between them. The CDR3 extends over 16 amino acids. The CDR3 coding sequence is TGTGCCAGCAGCCAAGTTGCCAGCTCCTATAATTCACCCCTCCACTTT. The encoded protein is CASSQVASSYNSPLHF.

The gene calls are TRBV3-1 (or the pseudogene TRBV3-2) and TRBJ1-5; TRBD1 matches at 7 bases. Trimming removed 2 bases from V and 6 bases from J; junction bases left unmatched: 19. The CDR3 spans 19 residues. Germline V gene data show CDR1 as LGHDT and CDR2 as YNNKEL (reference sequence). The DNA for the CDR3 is TGTGCCAGCAGCCAAAATCCCCTACCGGGGACAGTCAGGAGTCAGCCCCAGCATTTT. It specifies CASSQNPLPGTVRSQPQHF.

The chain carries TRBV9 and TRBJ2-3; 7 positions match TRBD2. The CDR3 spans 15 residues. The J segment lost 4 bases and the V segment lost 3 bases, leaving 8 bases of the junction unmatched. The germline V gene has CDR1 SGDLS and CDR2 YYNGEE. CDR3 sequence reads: CASSGPGGRADTQYF. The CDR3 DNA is TGTGCCAGCAGCGGCCCAGGCGGGAGAGCAGATACGCAGTATTTT.

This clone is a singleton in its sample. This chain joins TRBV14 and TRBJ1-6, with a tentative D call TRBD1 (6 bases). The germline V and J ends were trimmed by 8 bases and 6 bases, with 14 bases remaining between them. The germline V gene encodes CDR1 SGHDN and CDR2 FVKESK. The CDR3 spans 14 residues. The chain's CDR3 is CASRNRVTNSPLHF. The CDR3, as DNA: TGTGCCAGCCGGAACAGGGTAACTAATTCACCCCTCCACTTT.

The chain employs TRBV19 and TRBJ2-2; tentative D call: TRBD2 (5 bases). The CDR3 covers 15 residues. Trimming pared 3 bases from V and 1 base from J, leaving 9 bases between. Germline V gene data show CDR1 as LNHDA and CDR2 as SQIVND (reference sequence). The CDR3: CASSISGRNTGELFF. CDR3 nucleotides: TGTGCCAGTAGTATCAGTGGGAGGAACACCGGGGAGCTGTTTTTT.

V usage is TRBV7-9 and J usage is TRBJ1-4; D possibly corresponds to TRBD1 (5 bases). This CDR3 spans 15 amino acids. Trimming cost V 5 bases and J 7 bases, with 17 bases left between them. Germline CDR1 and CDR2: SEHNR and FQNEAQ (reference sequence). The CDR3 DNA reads TGTGCCAGCAGCCTAGGCTCGACAGCCGGTGAAAAACTGTTTTTT. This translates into CASSLGSTAGEKLFF.

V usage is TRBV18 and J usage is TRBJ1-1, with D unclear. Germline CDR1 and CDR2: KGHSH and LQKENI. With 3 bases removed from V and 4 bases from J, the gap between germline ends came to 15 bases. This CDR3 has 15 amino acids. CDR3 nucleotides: TGTGCCAGCTCACCGATCGGTAGGGAGTCCACTGAAGCTTTCTTT. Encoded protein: CASSPIGRESTEAFF.

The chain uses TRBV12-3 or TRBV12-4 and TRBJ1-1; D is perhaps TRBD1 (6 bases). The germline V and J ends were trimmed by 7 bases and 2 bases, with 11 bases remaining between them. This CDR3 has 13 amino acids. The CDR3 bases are TGTGCCAGCAAGCCGGGACAAAACACTGAAGCTTTCTTT. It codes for CASKPGQNTEAFF.

The CDR3 nucleotides are TGTGCCAGCAGCCCCATGACTAGCGGGAGTGAGCAGTTCTTC. Its protein is CASSPMTSGSEQFF. The chain recombines TRBV3-1 (or the pseudogene TRBV3-2) with TRBJ2-1, with 12 bases that match TRBD2. From germline, CDR1 is LGHDT and CDR2 YNNKEL (reference sequence). Trimming cost V 4 bases and J 9 bases; bases outside gene matches: 4. The CDR3 loop spans 14 amino acids.

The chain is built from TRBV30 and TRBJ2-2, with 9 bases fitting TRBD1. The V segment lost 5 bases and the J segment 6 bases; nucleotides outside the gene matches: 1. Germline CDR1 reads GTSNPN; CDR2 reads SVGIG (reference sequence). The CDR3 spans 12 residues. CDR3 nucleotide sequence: TGTGCCTGGGGACAGGGGTCCGGGGAGCTGTTTTTT. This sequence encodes CAWGQGSGELFF. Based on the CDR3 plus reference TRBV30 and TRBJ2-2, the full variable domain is SQTIHQWPATLVQPVGSPLSLECTVEGTSNPNLYWYRQAAGRGLQLLFYSVGIGQISSEVPQNLSASRPQDRQFILSSKKLLLSDSGFYLCAWGQGSGELFFGEGSRLTVL.

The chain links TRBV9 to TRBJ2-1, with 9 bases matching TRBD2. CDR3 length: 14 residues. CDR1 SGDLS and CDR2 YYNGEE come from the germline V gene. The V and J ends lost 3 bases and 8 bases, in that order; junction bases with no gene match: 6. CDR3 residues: CASSARLADDEQFF. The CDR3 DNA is TGTGCCAGCAGCGCCCGACTAGCGGACGATGAGCAGTTCTTC.

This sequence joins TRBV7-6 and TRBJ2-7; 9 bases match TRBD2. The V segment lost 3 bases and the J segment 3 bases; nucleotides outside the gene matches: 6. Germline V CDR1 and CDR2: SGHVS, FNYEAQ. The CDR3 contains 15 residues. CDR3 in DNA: TGTGCCAGCAGCTTGACTAGCGGCGACATCTACGAGCAGTACTTC. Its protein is CASSLTSGDIYEQYF.

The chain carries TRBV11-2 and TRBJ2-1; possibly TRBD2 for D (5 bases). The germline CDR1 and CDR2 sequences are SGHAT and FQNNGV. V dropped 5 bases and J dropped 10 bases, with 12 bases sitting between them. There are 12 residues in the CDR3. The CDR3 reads CASSLARSEQFF. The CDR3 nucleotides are TGTGCCAGCAGCCTAGCTAGAAGCGAGCAGTTCTTC.